These T cell receptor beta chains were read from a single sample in a study of T cells after yellow fever vaccination. MiXCR was run by TCRdb on the 5' RACE reads, yielding one entry per CDR3 protein. The repertoire holds hundreds of thousands of distinct CDR3 sequences, with 15% to 20% as singletons. Specimen: PBMCs, collected 15 days after the yellow fever booster vaccination. The origin of the receptors is a man aged 25 to 40 who received the YFV17D yellow fever vaccine. The CDR3 runs from the conserved cysteine through the conserved F or W. The order of the fields is V gene, clone size, D gene, J gene, CDR3 protein, CDR3 DNA. The D gene is left open where the match is weak. Rows may omit the clone size; those that give it use once, few, many or a size class.

TRBV20-1	few	.	TRBJ2-7	CSASLVGPYEQYF	TGCAGTGCTAGCTTGGTAGGGCCCTACGAGCAGTACTTC
TRBV4-2	few	.	TRBJ2-1	CASSRGEQEQFF	TGTGCCAGCAGCAGGGGGGAGCAAGAGCAGTTCTTC
TRBV5-1	.	.	TRBJ2-5	CASSPPSGEETQYF	TGCGCCAGCAGCCCCCCCAGCGGCGAAGAGACCCAGTACTTC
TRBV18	few	.	TRBJ2-5	CASSRQFRETQYF	TGTGCCAGCTCAAGGCAGTTTCGGGAGACCCAGTACTTC
TRBV7-2	few	.	TRBJ2-1	CASSLGGIKNEQFF	TGTGCCAGCAGCTTAGGGGGGATTAAAAATGAGCAGTTCTTC
TRBV29-1	.	.	TRBJ2-3	CSAGPSAYTDTQYF	TGCAGCGCCGGACCTAGCGCTTACACAGATACGCAGTATTTT
TRBV18	.	.	TRBJ1-2	CASSPGARANYGYTF	TGTGCCAGCTCACCGGGGGCCCGAGCTAACTATGGCTACACCTTC
TRBV5-1	few	TRBD1	TRBJ2-7	CASSHGTGRGYEQYF	TGCGCCAGCAGCCACGGGACAGGGAGAGGTTACGAGCAGTACTTC
TRBV29-1	.	TRBD1	TRBJ1-2	CSGQGSEGYTF	TGCAGCGGACAGGGTAGTGAGGGCTACACCTTC
TRBV5-1	.	.	TRBJ1-2	CASSPGTQSYTF	TGCGCCAGCAGCCCCGGGACACAGAGCTACACCTTC
TRBV20-1	.	.	TRBJ2-7	CSASLASDRAYEQYF	TGCAGTGCTAGCTTAGCCTCGGACAGAGCGTACGAGCAGTACTTC
TRBV7-8	few	.	TRBJ1-1	CASSVGQYEAFF	TGTGCCAGCAGCGTTGGACAGTATGAAGCTTTCTTT
TRBV2	.	.	TRBJ2-5	CASTESLAWETQYF	TGTGCCAGCACTGAATCATTAGCATGGGAGACCCAGTACTTC
TRBV7-2	few	TRBD1	TRBJ1-3	CASSTYRGGTIYF	TGTGCCAGCAGCACTTACAGGGGGGGCACCATATATTTT
TRBV20-1	.	.	TRBJ2-2	CSAIVVGNTGELFF	TGCAGTGCTATTGTCGTAGGAAACACCGGGGAGCTGTTTTTT
TRBV12-3/TRBV12-4	.	.	TRBJ2-2	CASSLLRQAGELFF	TGTGCCAGCAGTTTATTGCGGCAGGCCGGGGAGCTGTTTTTT
TRBV18	.	.	TRBJ2-6	CASSPNNLSRRGANVLTF	TGTGCCAGCTCACCGAACAATCTTAGCCGGAGAGGGGCCAACGTCCTGACTTTC
TRBV25-1	few	TRBD2	TRBJ2-1	CASSIRQGRGLAGDEQFF	TGTGCCAGCAGTATACGACAGGGGCGGGGGCTAGCGGGAGATGAGCAGTTCTTC
TRBV11-3	few	.	TRBJ2-1	CASSLGPLGGEQFF	TGTGCCAGCAGCTTAGGCCCCCTTGGGGGTGAGCAGTTCTTC
TRBV6-5	many	.	TRBJ2-3	CASSYGGSTDTQYF	TGTGCCAGCAGTTACGGCGGCAGCACAGATACGCAGTATTTT
TRBV7-9	few	.	TRBJ1-1	CASSLGRGEAFF	TGTGCCAGCAGCTTGGGTCGAGGGGAAGCTTTCTTT
TRBV5-4	few	TRBD2	TRBJ2-3	CASSPPAGPAGAQYF	TGTGCCAGCAGCCCGCCCGCTGGCCCGGCGGGGGCGCAGTATTTT
TRBV29-1	few	.	TRBJ2-3	CSVGQLGDTQYF	TGCAGCGTGGGCCAACTGGGTGATACGCAGTATTTT
TRBV6-2/TRBV6-3	.	.	TRBJ1-2	CASSYSTEAYGYTF	TGTGCCAGCAGTTACTCGACAGAAGCCTATGGCTACACCTTC
TRBV7-2	many	.	TRBJ1-5	CASSLGGQPQHF	TGTGCCAGCAGCTTAGGCGGACAGCCCCAGCATTTT
TRBV18	.	.	TRBJ2-1	CASSLSTGSSSYNEQFF	TGTGCCAGCTCACTATCGACGGGGAGTAGCTCCTACAATGAGCAGTTCTTC
TRBV20-1	few	TRBD1	TRBJ2-7	CSARLGTGGFYEQYF	TGCAGTGCTAGGCTCGGGACAGGGGGCTTCTACGAGCAGTACTTC
TRBV7-9	.	TRBD2	TRBJ2-1	CASRKNGTSGYNEQFF	TGTGCCAGCAGAAAAAACGGGACTAGCGGTTACAATGAGCAGTTCTTC
TRBV29-1	many	TRBD1	TRBJ2-1	CSVERDRDNEQFF	TGCAGCGTTGAGCGGGACAGGGACAATGAGCAGTTCTTC
TRBV9	.	.	TRBJ2-2	CASSVNWRELFF	TGTGCCAGCAGCGTAAACTGGAGGGAGCTGTTTTTT
TRBV4-3	few	.	TRBJ2-3	CASSELLFASTDTQYF	TGCGCCAGCAGCGAACTTCTCTTCGCGAGCACAGATACGCAGTATTTT
TRBV5-1	.	.	TRBJ2-7	CASSLDSVSVYEQYF	TGCGCCAGCAGCCTGGACAGTGTTAGCGTCTACGAGCAGTACTTC
TRBV18	.	.	TRBJ2-7	CASSPRQAQGTYEQYF	TGTGCCAGCTCACCACGGCAAGCCCAGGGAACCTACGAGCAGTACTTC
TRBV12-3/TRBV12-4	.	.	TRBJ2-4	CASSFDRSIQYF	TGTGCCAGCAGTTTTGATAGGAGCATTCAGTACTTC
TRBV30	few	.	TRBJ2-3	CASPGHSTDTQYF	TGTGCCTCACCGGGACATTCCACAGATACGCAGTATTTT
TRBV15	.	.	TRBJ2-7	CATSREADTIYEQYF	TGTGCCACCAGCAGAGAAGCGGACACCATCTACGAGCAGTACTTC
TRBV20-1	.	.	TRBJ2-2	CSASDSSMDTGELFF	TGCAGTGCTAGTGACTCCTCAATGGATACCGGGGAGCTGTTTTTT
TRBV19	.	.	TRBJ1-5	CASSPGSSVYQPQHF	TGTGCCAGTAGCCCAGGGAGTTCTGTCTACCAGCCCCAGCATTTT
TRBV10-3	few	TRBD2	TRBJ2-1	CAISDTGTSNNEQFF	TGTGCCATCAGTGATACCGGGACTAGTAACAATGAGCAGTTCTTC
TRBV20-1	few	.	TRBJ1-5	CSARTVNQPQHF	TGCAGTGCTAGGACGGTCAATCAGCCCCAGCATTTT
TRBV19	.	TRBD2	TRBJ2-5	CASTPGGTEETQYF	TGTGCCAGTACTCCCGGGGGGACTGAAGAGACCCAGTACTTC
TRBV27	.	.	TRBJ2-7	CASSLSPVGSASREQYF	TGTGCCAGCAGTTTATCGCCGGTCGGCAGTGCTTCTCGGGAGCAGTACTTC
TRBV20-1	.	.	TRBJ2-4	CSASPTVAKNIQYF	TGCAGTGCTAGCCCCACTGTAGCCAAAAACATTCAGTACTTC
TRBV20-1	.	.	TRBJ2-2	CSATRGAATGELFF	TGCAGTGCTACTCGGGGGGCGGCCACCGGGGAGCTGTTTTTT
TRBV12-3/TRBV12-4	.	.	TRBJ1-1	CASSFAVTEAFF	TGTGCCAGCAGTTTTGCGGTTACTGAAGCTTTCTTT
TRBV20-1	few	.	TRBJ1-5	CSASRTADFNQPQHF	TGCAGTGCTTCTAGGACCGCAGATTTCAATCAGCCCCAGCATTTT
TRBV7-2	.	TRBD2	TRBJ2-1	CASSLVGLALHNEQFF	TGTGCCAGCAGCTTAGTAGGACTAGCGCTTCACAATGAGCAGTTCTTC
TRBV19	few	.	TRBJ1-6	CASSMDSGRGDSPLHF	TGTGCCAGTAGTATGGACTCCGGGAGGGGTGATTCACCCCTCCACTTT
TRBV20-1	.	.	TRBJ2-1	CSARATIALQSQFF	TGCAGTGCTAGAGCCACAATAGCCCTACAATCCCAGTTCTTC
TRBV5-1	.	TRBD1	TRBJ2-7	CASSHGTGGDEQYF	TGCGCCAGCAGCCACGGGACAGGGGGCGACGAGCAGTACTTC
TRBV11-2	.	.	TRBJ2-7	CASRTVSPAPGASEQYF	TGTGCCAGCAGAACCGTGTCGCCGGCCCCGGGCGCTTCCGAGCAGTACTTC
TRBV28	.	.	TRBJ2-3	CASSPGTRSSDTQYF	TGTGCCAGCAGCCCCGGGACACGCAGTTCAGATACGCAGTATTTT
TRBV20-1	once	TRBD2	TRBJ2-3	CCARDPSGRQADTQYF	TGCTGCGCTAGAGATCCTAGCGGGAGACAGGCAGATACGCAGTATTTT
TRBV3-1	.	.	TRBJ2-7	CASSPTDRSYEQYF	TGTGCCAGCAGCCCCACCGACAGATCCTACGAGCAGTACTTC
TRBV20-1	few	.	TRBJ2-3	CSASRLRGGIDTQYF	TGCAGTGCCTCGAGACTCCGGGGTGGCATAGATACGCAGTATTTT